The 26 T cell receptor beta chains below come from one sample, sequenced in a study of metastatic and nonmetastatic thyroid tumors. MiXCR re-clonotyped the PCR reads for TCRdb. The table shows about 43,000 clones, with around 24% occurring only once. Treatment of any kind had been given to no patient before thyroid surgery. The material sequenced was tumor tissue. The receptor source for this set is a female donor with papillary thyroid cancer or a benign thyroid nodule (not recorded which). Some clones in this sample may be carry-over from other donors' samples.

The chain combines TRBV10-3 with TRBJ1-1; D uncertain. CDR1 ENHRY and CDR2 SYGVKD come from the germline V gene. V lost 3 bases and J 5 bases, leaving 4 bases between the germline ends. The CDR3 is made up of 11 amino acids. The CDR3 spells CAISDWTEAFF. The CDR3 bases are TGTGCCATCAGTGATTGGACTGAAGCTTTCTTT.

The V gene is TRBV6-1, the J gene TRBJ2-5, with D tentatively TRBD1 (6 bases). Germline CDR1 MNHNS, CDR2 SASEGT. V dropped 7 bases and J dropped 5 bases, with 17 bases sitting between them. The CDR3 spans 14 residues. CDR3 sequence (DNA): TGTGCCAGCAACCCGGGACACGCCGAGGAGACCCAGTACTTC. Its translation is CASNPGHAEETQYF.

This clone was counted at least ten times. J is TRBJ2-1 and V is TRBV11-1; 7 bases line up with TRBD1. The ends lost 2 bases at V and 4 bases at J; junction bases unmatched: 5. The CDR3 spans 15 residues. Germline CDR1 SGHAT, CDR2 FQDESV (reference sequence). The CDR3, as DNA: TGTGCCAGCAGCTTATTCTCGGGACAGTACAATGAGCAGTTCTTC. The encoded protein is CASSLFSGQYNEQFF.

In this sample, this clone turned up a few times. This chain uses TRBV5-6 with TRBJ2-5, with D maybe TRBD2 (5 bases). This CDR3 region has 14 residues. Germline V CDR1 and CDR2: SGHDT, YYEEEE. Between the trimmed V and J ends, which lost 5 bases and 2 bases, there was a span of 13 bases. This chain's CDR3 is CASSLPGFQETQYF. The CDR3 region has the DNA TGTGCCAGCAGTTTACCGGGATTTCAAGAGACCCAGTACTTC.

The CDR3 DNA follows: TGTGCCAGCAGCGTAAGACAGTCCCACGAGCAGTACTTC. As protein: CASSVRQSHEQYF. The chain employs TRBV11-3 and TRBJ2-7; possibly TRBD1 for D (5 bases). The CDR3 is 13 residues long. The germline V gene has CDR1 SGHNT and CDR2 YENEEA. Trimming cost V 5 bases and J 5 bases, with 13 bases left between them.

This clone was picked up many times. The rearrangement links TRBV29-1 to TRBJ1-2; TRBD1 agrees at 7 bases. Germline assignment: CDR1 SQVTM and CDR2 ANQGSEA. The CDR3 has 13 amino acids. V gave up 6 bases and J gave up 3 bases; unmatched junction bases: 7. This CDR3 reads CSVIRQGDYGYTF. The DNA for the CDR3 is TGCAGCGTGATAAGACAGGGAGACTATGGCTACACCTTC.

To note about this clone: Since a much larger clone is just one base distant, this may be a read error. This sequence joins TRBV7-9 and TRBJ1-2; D may be TRBD1 (6 bases). The CDR3 covers 13 residues. The germline V gene has CDR1 SEHNR and CDR2 FQNEAQ (reference sequence). This CDR3 reads CASPGARFNGYTF. CDR3 sequence (DNA): TGTGCTTCCCCAGGGGCGCGTTTCAATGGCTACACCTTC.

This clone came up many times. The J gene is TRBJ2-5, the V gene TRBV19, with D maybe TRBD1 (6 bases). Between the trimmed V and J ends, which lost 3 bases and 5 bases, there was a span of 13 bases. CDR1 and CDR2 from the germline V gene are LNHDA and SQIVND (reference sequence). CDR3 length equals 14 residues. The CDR3 loop is CASSIQGRWETQYF. CDR3 DNA sequence: TGTGCCAGTAGTATCCAGGGGCGGTGGGAGACCCAGTACTTC.

This chain connects TRBV20-1 to TRBJ1-1, with 7 nucleotides matching TRBD1. Trimming removed 1 base from V and 3 bases from J; junction bases left unmatched: 11. Germline CDR1 is DFQATT and CDR2 is SNEGSKA (reference sequence). The CDR3 sequence is 16 residues long. CDR3 region: CSARGITGQSYTEAFF. CDR3 DNA: TGCAGTGCTAGAGGAATCACGGGACAGTCATACACTGAAGCTTTCTTT.

This clone was recorded at least ten times. This sequence joins TRBV19 and TRBJ2-3, with D possibly being TRBD1 or TRBD2 (5 bases each). CDR1 LNHDA and CDR2 SQIVND come from the germline V gene (reference sequence). V shed 9 bases and J shed 1 base, with 11 bases lying between them. The CDR3 contains 13 residues. CDR3 DNA sequence: TGTGCCAGCCGGGACGGACGCACAGATACGCAGTATTTT. It translates to CASRDGRTDTQYF.

This sequence joins TRBV5-1 and TRBJ2-1; 10 bases line up with TRBD1. The CDR3 spans 15 residues. CDR1 is SGHRS and CDR2 is YFSETQ in the germline V gene. V lost 3 bases and J lost 6; bases outside the gene matches: 6. CDR3 amino acids: CASSSGTGVGNEQFF. The DNA of the CDR3 is TGCGCCAGCAGCTCCGGGACAGGGGTGGGCAATGAGCAGTTCTTC.

The chain has TRBV20-1 and TRBJ2-7; 9 bases match TRBD1. The V and J ends lost 2 bases and 5 bases, in that order; junction bases with no gene match: 7. Per the germline V gene, CDR1 is DFQATT and CDR2 is SNEGSKA (reference sequence). This CDR3 has 14 amino acids. As DNA, the CDR3 is TGCAGTGCTAGAAACCGGGACAGGGCGAACGAGCAGTACTTC. Residues: CSARNRDRANEQYF.

This chain joins TRBV11-2 and TRBJ2-1, with D unclear. The germline CDR1 and CDR2 sequences are SGHAT and FQNNGV. CDR3 length: 12 residues. V was cut by 3 bases and J by 10 bases, with 10 bases left in between. CDR3 sequence reads: CASSFILAEQFF. The CDR3 DNA sequence: TGTGCCAGCAGCTTTATATTGGCGGAGCAGTTCTTC.

V gene TRBV20-1 combines with J gene TRBJ2-7; maybe TRBD1 (6 bases). This CDR3 has 16 residues. The V gene's germline CDR1 is DFQATT and CDR2 SNEGSKA (reference sequence). Trimming pared 0 bases from V and 6 bases from J, leaving 21 bases between. CDR3 DNA sequence: TGCAGTGCTAGAGACTCCAGGGTAGGTCTAGGGGGCGAGCAGTACTTC. Encoded protein: CSARDSRVGLGGEQYF.

The table lists this clone with a few counts. J is TRBJ1-1 and V is TRBV6-1; D unresolved. This CDR3 contains 13 residues. CDR1 is MNHNS and CDR2 is SASEGT in the germline V gene. V was trimmed by 4 bases and J by 11 bases, leaving 17 bases between them. CDR3 protein: CASSALGAGKAFF. CDR3 DNA sequence: TGTGCCAGCAGTGCCCTAGGAGCTGGGAAGGCTTTCTTT.

The gene calls are TRBV19 and TRBJ1-1; possible D gene TRBD1, 5 bases. V shed 0 bases and J shed 10 bases, with 21 bases lying between them. This CDR3 region has 16 residues. CDR1 is LNHDA, CDR2 SQIVND, per germline (reference sequence). The CDR3 DNA sequence: TGTGCCAGTAGTATAGATGTCCGACAGCCCGGCCACGGAGCTTTCTTT. It yields the protein CASSIDVRQPGHGAFF.

Many counts were recorded for this clone. J is TRBJ2-7 and V is TRBV20-1, with TRBD2 matching 9 bases. Germline loops: CDR1 DFQATT, CDR2 SNEGSKA (reference sequence). V was clipped by 0 bases and J by 4 bases; unmatched bases: 10. This CDR3 is built from 16 residues. The chain's CDR3 is CSARDMWVAGAYEQYF. Written as DNA, the CDR3 is TGCAGTGCTAGAGACATGTGGGTAGCGGGAGCTTACGAGCAGTACTTC.

There are many counts of this clone. The junction departs from the called germline gene at one end, perhaps through a read error. This chain uses TRBV11-3 with TRBJ2-7, with D maybe TRBD1 (6 bases). CDR1 SGHNT and CDR2 YENEEA come from the germline V gene. The CDR3 has 13 residues. CDR3 region: CASRLGQPYEQYF. The CDR3 nucleotides read TGTGCCAGCAGGTTAGGACAGCCCTACGAGCAGTACTTC.

The chain carries TRBV5-1 and TRBJ2-2; no firm D call. V was shortened by 0 bases and J by 2 bases, with 5 bases between the two germline ends. In germline, CDR1 is SGHRS, CDR2 YFSETQ. The CDR3 has 14 amino acids. CDR3 in DNA: TGCGCCAGCAGCTTGGACATAAACACCGGGGAGCTGTTTTTT. The encoded protein is CASSLDINTGELFF.

The genes are TRBV19 and TRBJ2-7; 10 positions match TRBD1. The CDR3 is 15 amino acids. Per the germline V gene, CDR1 is LNHDA and CDR2 is SQIVND (reference sequence). J was trimmed by 4 bases and V by 3 bases; bases with no gene match: 6. In DNA, the CDR3 is TGTGCCAGTAGTATCTCACCGGGACAGGGGTACGAGCAGTACTTC. It specifies CASSISPGQGYEQYF.

The V gene is TRBV7-6, the J gene TRBJ1-2, with D unresolved. The ends were cut back, 5 bases at V and 6 bases at J, with 13 bases in the middle. This CDR3 region has 13 residues. Germline V lookup: CDR1 SGHVS, CDR2 FNYEAQ. The CDR3 bases are TGTGCCAGCAGCCCCATAGGGAGGGATGGCTACACCTTC. It yields the protein CASSPIGRDGYTF.

This clone came up many times. This rearrangement joins TRBV6-1 to TRBJ2-5; unclear D gene. The germline V and J ends were trimmed by 5 bases and 2 bases, with 18 bases remaining between them. The CDR3 is 16 residues long. Germline V gene data show CDR1 as MNHNS and CDR2 as SASEGT. CDR3 DNA: TGTGCCAGCAGTCCCCAGGATTTGCGGCTACAAGAGACCCAGTACTTC. It is translated as CASSPQDLRLQETQYF.

This clone was seen many times. The V and J genes are TRBV6-1 and TRBJ1-1; a possible D gene is TRBD1 (5 bases). Germline lookup yields CDR1 MNHNS and CDR2 SASEGT. CDR3 size: 13 residues. V was shortened by 6 bases and J by 3 bases, with 11 bases between the two germline ends. The CDR3: CASSHAGDTEAFF. DNA of the CDR3: TGTGCCAGCAGCCACGCGGGGGACACTGAAGCTTTCTTT.

Only a few counts were recorded for this clone. The CDR3 DNA reads TGTGCCACAAGTCAGTTCATGAACACTGAAGCTTTCTTT. Protein product: CATSQFMNTEAFF. The chain combines TRBV10-3 with TRBJ1-1; D ambiguous. Per germline, CDR1 ENHRY and CDR2 SYGVKD. The CDR3 extends over 13 amino acids. Trimming removed 10 bases from V and 0 bases from J, with 12 bases in between.

This clone has ten or more counts. V is TRBV6-1 and J is TRBJ2-7, with 8 bases lining up with TRBD1. Germline assignment: CDR1 MNHNS and CDR2 SASEGT. This CDR3 region has 20 residues. With V trimmed by 3 bases and J by 3 bases, 22 bases remained unmatched. The DNA for the CDR3 is TGTGCCAGCAGTGATCCCCTCGAGACAGGGGCCCCCTCTTTGAGCTACGAGCAGTACTTC. Amino acids: CASSDPLETGAPSLSYEQYF.

This chain links TRBV9 with TRBJ2-1; TRBD1 matches at 7 bases. From germline, CDR1 is SGDLS and CDR2 YYNGEE. The CDR3 contains 19 residues. J gave up 8 bases and V 3 bases, and 23 bases lay outside the gene matches. The CDR3 loop is CASSAATSRDRGTLYEQFF. The CDR3 DNA reads as TGTGCCAGCAGCGCCGCCACGTCCCGGGACAGAGGAACCTTGTATGAGCAGTTCTTC.